This T cell receptor beta chain was retrieved from a study of blood T cell repertoires in COVID-19. Study summary: Sample material is recorded as cDNA or gDNA derived from T cells, B-cell-depleted T cells, or PBMCs.

With V trimmed by 2 bases and J by 7 bases, 6 bases remained unmatched. CDR3 length: 15 residues. The germline gives CDR1 SGDLS, CDR2 YYNGEE. The data were produced by immunoSEQ multiplex PCR, yet TCRdb's version contains in-frame clones alone and is incomplete. The sample holds fewer than 500,000 clones; 86% are singletons and the top ten take 1.4%. This clonotype was sampled from a woman aged 25 to 39 with active or convalescent COVID-19. Sequencing used peripheral blood. The gene calls are TRBV9 and TRBJ2-3; 11 bases line up with TRBD2. The CDR3 sequence is CASSVIAGGPNTQYF. CDR3 DNA: TGTGCCAGCAGCGTCATAGCGGGAGGGCCTAATACGCAGTATTTT.